This TCR beta chain appears in the sequencing data of a study of T-cell memory formation after mild COVID-19 (dated by TCRdb to about 2021). About the full investigation: Most TCR sequence clusters were specific to one of the two donors. Two young, previously healthy adult volunteers, one female and one male, were included in the cohort. T-cell clones expanding and contracting after mild COVID-19 in two donors were tracked by longitudinal TCRalpha and TCRbeta repertoire sequencing.

According to the germline V gene, CDR1 reads MGHRA and CDR2 reads YSYEKL. Ends trimmed: V by 4 bases, J by 5 bases; bases unmatched to a gene: 15. Taken from cysteine to phenylalanine, the CDR3 has 17 residues. Only the CDR3 portion is preserved as DNA: 51 bases, with reading frame beginning at the first base. Ficoll-Paque density gradient centrifugation was used to isolate PBMCs. The reads were generated on an Illumina NovaSeq 6000. cDNA libraries for TCRalpha and TCRbeta were prepared by 5'RACE using constant-segment primers, with sample barcodes and unique molecular identifiers added. RNA was extracted from every sample with Trizol reagent. The libraries were amplified in two PCR steps, and the second step added a second sample barcode and Illumina TruSeq adapters. Sequencing of the libraries was done on an Illumina NovaSeq, producing 2 x 150 bp paired-end reads. The paper's processing steps were these. Demultiplexing of reads and collapsing into UMI-guided consensus sequences were performed with migec v1.2.7. Using mixcr v2.1.11, UMI consensuses were aligned to TRA and TRB V and J templates and then assembled into clonotypes. A clonotype was counted as expanded or contracted only when both edgeR and NoisET called the clonotype significant, with the noise models trained on biological replicates. For edgeR calls, the cutoffs were a false discovery rate-adjusted p below 0.01 and a log2 fold-change threshold of 1. PCA with hierarchical clustering of max-normalized trajectories of the 1000 most abundant clonotypes was used as exploratory dynamics analysis. Separately sequenced CD4+ and CD8+ repertoires were used to assign a CD4 or CD8 phenotype to each responding clone. In-frame beta chains were kept once TCRdb had trimmed the public reads at Q25 with fastp and called clones with MiXCR. Entries are consolidated by CDR3 protein sequence, retaining the most common genes and DNA. These V and J calls are TCRdb output, not the study's own analysis. This sample is represented by about 320,000 distinct CDR3 sequences; roughly an eighth of them were singletons. Around 23% of the sample belongs to the ten largest clones.

Results the study describes overall, beyond this receptor: Contracting CD4+ clones turned up mainly in the CM and EM memory subsets, whereas EMRA was where CD8+ clones were enriched. From day 15 to 85, contracting clones showed balanced CD4/CD8 phenotypes, whereas a second wave of clones that expanded from day 15 to 37 leaned towards CD4+. Some responding clones were detected in pre-infection memory, suggesting pre-existing cross-reactive memory T cells joined the SARS-CoV-2 response. Whether the second-wave clones peaking on day 37 were SARS-CoV-2 specific was not confirmed. Only a couple of mild cases were covered in the study, and larger cohorts including severe cases with pre-infection samples were considered necessary.

Points on this clonotype: Its specific antigen is unknown. Base qualities are not recorded, but no much larger clone differs from it by a single base.

This TCR came from a man younger than 35 who had mild COVID-19 (a few samples of this study predate the infection). The sample titles of this study are shuffled in the database, so cell type and time point are left out; the donor was told from shared clones. Sequences were obtained from PBMCs or a T cell subset sorted from them (not recorded which). The sequence is built from TRBV4-1 and TRBJ2-3, with 7 bases matching TRBD1. The CDR3 region: CASSLARTGARGDTQYF. The nucleotide sequence reads TGCGCCAGCAGCCTCGCCCGAACAGGGGCCCGGGGAGATACGCAGTATTTT.